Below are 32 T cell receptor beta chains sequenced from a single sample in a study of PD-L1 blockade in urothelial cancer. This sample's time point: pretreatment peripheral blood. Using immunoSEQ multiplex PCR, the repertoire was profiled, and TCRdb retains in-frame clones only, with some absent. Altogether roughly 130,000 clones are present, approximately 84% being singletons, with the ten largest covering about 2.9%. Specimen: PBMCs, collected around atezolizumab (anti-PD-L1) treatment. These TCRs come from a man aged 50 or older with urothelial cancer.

The CDR3 protein is CASSRQLNTEAFF. The CDR3, as DNA: TGCGCCAGCAGTAGACAGCTGAACACTGAAGCTTTCTTT. The rearrangement joins TRBV10-1 to TRBJ1-1; perhaps TRBD1 as D (5 bases). Germline V CDR1 and CDR2: WNHNN, SYGVQD (reference sequence). The CDR3 contains 13 residues. V was trimmed by 5 bases and J by 0 bases, leaving 7 bases between them.

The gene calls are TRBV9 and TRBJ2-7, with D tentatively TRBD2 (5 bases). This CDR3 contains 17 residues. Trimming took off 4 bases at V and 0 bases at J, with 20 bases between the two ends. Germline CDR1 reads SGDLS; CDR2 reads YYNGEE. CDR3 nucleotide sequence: TGTGCCAGCAGCCCCCACGGCGGGCGGCTAAGCTCCTACGAGCAGTACTTC. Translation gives CASSPHGGRLSSYEQYF.

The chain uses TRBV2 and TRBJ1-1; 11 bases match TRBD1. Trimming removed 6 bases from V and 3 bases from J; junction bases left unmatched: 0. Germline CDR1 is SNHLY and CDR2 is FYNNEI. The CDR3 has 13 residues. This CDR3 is CASRGQGDTEAFF. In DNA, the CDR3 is TGTGCCAGCAGGGGACAGGGGGACACTGAAGCTTTCTTT.

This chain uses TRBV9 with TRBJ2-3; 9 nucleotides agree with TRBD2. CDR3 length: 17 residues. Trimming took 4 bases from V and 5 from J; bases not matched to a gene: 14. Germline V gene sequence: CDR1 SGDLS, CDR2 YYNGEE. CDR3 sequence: CASSPGRGGLAVDTQYF. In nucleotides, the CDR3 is TGTGCCAGCAGCCCAGGACGAGGGGGACTAGCTGTAGATACGCAGTATTTT.

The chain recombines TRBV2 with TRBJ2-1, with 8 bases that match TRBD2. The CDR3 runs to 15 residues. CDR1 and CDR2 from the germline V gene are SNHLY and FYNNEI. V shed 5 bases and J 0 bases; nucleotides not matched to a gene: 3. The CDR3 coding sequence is TGTGCCAGCAGTTTAAGCGGGAGCTCCTACAATGAGCAGTTCTTC. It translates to CASSLSGSSYNEQFF.

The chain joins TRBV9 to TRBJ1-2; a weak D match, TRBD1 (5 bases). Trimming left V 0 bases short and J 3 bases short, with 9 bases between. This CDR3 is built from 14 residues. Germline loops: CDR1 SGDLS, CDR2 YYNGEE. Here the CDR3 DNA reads TGTGCCAGCAGCGTAGGTCGGGGGTACTATGGCTACACCTTC. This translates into CASSVGRGYYGYTF.

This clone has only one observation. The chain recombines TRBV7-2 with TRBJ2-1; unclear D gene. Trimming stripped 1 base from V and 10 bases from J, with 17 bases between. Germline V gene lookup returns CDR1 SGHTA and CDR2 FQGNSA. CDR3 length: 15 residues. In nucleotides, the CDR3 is TGTGCCAGCAGCTTAGTTCAGGTTCCCCTAAACGAGCAGTTCTTC. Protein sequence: CASSLVQVPLNEQFF.

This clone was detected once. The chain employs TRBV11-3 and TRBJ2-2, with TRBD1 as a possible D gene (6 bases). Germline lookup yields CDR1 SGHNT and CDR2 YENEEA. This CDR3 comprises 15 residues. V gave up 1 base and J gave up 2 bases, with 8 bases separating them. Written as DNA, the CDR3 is TGTGCCAGCAGCTTAGGGACAGCTAACACCGGGGAGCTGTTTTTT. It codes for CASSLGTANTGELFF.

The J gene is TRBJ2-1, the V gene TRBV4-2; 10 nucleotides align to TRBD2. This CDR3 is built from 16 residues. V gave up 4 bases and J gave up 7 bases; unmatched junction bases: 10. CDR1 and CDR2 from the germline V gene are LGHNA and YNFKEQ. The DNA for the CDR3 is TGTGCCAGCAGCCTATATGCAAGCGGGAGGGATAATGAGCAGTTCTTC. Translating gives CASSLYASGRDNEQFF.

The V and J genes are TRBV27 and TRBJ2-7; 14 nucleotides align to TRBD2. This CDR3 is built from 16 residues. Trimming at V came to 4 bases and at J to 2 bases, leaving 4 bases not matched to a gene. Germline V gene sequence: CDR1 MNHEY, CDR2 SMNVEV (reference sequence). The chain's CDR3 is CASSSLTSGRAYEQYF. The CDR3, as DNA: TGTGCCAGCAGTTCTCTGACTAGCGGGAGGGCCTACGAGCAGTACTTC.

In DNA, the CDR3 is TGCGCCAGCAGCCTGGGGACTGCAACTAATGAAAAACTGTTTTTT. Amino acids: CASSLGTATNEKLFF. This chain joins TRBV5-1 and TRBJ1-4; perhaps TRBD1 as D (5 bases). The germline CDR1 and CDR2 sequences are SGHRS and YFSETQ. V was pared by 4 bases and J by 0 bases, with 10 bases between. This CDR3 is built from 15 residues.

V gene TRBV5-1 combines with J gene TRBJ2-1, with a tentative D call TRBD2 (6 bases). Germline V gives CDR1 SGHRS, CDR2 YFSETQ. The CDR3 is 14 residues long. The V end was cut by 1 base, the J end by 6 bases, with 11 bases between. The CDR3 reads CASSLYTEGNEQFF. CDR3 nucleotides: TGCGCCAGCAGCTTGTATACGGAGGGCAATGAGCAGTTCTTC.

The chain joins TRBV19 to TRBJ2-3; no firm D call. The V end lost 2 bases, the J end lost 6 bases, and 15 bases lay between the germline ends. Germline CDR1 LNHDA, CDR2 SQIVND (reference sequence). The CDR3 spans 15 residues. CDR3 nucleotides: TGTGCCAGTAGTATATTGGTATCCTACGGGGATACGCAGTATTTT. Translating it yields CASSILVSYGDTQYF.

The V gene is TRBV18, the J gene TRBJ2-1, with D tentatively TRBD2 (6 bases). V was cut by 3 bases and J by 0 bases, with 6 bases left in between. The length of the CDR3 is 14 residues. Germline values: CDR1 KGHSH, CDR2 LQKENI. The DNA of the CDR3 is TGTGCCAGCTCACCGACTAGCTCCTACAATGAGCAGTTCTTC. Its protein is CASSPTSSYNEQFF.

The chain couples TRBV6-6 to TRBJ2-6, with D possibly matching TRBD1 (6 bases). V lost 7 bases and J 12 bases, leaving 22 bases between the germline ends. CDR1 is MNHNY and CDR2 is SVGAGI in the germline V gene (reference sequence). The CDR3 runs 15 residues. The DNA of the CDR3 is TGTGCCAGCACCTCTGGTCCCGGGACACCCACCGTCCTGACTTTC. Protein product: CASTSGPGTPTVLTF.

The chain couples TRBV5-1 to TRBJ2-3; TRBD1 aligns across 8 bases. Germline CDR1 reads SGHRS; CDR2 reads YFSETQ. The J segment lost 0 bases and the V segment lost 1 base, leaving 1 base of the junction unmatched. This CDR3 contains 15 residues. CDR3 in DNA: TGCGCCAGCAGCTTGCAGGGGGCAAGCACAGATACGCAGTATTTT. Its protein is CASSLQGASTDTQYF.

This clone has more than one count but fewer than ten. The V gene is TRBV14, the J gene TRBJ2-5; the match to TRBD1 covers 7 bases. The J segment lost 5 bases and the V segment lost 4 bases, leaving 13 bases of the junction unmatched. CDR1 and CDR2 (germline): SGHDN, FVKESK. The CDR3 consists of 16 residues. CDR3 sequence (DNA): TGTGCCAGCAGCCCCAGGGGTACAGGGGCGCAGGAGACCCAGTACTTC. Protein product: CASSPRGTGAQETQYF.

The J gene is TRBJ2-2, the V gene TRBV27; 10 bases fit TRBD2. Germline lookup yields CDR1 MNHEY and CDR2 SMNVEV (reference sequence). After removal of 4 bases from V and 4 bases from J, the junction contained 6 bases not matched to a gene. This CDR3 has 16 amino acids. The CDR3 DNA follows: TGTGCCAGCAGTTCCGGACTAGCGGCTTTCACCGGGGAGCTGTTTTTT. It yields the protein CASSSGLAAFTGELFF.

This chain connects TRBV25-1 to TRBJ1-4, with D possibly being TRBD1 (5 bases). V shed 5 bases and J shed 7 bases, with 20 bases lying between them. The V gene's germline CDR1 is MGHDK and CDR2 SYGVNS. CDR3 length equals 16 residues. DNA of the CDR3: TGTGCCAGCAGTTCCCCTTTAGGGGTCTGGGGTGAAAAACTGTTTTTT. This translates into CASSSPLGVWGEKLFF.

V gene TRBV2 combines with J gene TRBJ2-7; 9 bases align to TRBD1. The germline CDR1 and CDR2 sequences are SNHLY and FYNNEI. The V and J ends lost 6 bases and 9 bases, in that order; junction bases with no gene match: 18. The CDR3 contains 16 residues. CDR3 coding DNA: TGTGCCAGCAGACGTACCCTAGCCCGGACAGGGGAAGGGCAGTACTTC. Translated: CASRRTLARTGEGQYF.

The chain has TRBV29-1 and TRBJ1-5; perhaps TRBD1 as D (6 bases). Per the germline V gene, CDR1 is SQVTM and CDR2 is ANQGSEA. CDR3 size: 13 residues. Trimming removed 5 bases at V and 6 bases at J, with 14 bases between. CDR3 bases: TGCAGCGTTTTAGGGGGTGATGGTCAGCCCCAGCATTTT. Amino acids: CSVLGGDGQPQHF.

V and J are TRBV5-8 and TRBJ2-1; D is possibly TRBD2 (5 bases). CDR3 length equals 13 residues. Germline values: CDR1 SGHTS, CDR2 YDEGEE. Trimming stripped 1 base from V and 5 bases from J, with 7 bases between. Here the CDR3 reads CASSLQRNNEQFF. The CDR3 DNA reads TGTGCCAGCAGCTTGCAGCGGAACAATGAGCAGTTCTTC. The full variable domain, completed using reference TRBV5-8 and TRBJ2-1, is EAGVTQSPTHLIKTRGQQATLRCSPISGHTSVYWYQQALGLGLQFLLWYDEGEERNRGNFPPRFSGRQFPNYSSELNVNALELEDSALYLCASSLQRNNEQFFGPGTRLTVL.

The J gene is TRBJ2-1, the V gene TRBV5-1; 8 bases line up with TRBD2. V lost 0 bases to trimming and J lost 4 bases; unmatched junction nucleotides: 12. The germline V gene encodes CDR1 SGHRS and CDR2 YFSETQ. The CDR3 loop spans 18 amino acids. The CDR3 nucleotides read TGCGCCAGCAGCTTGGCGAATAAAGCGGGAGCGGGGTACAATGAGCAGTTCTTC. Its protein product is CASSLANKAGAGYNEQFF.

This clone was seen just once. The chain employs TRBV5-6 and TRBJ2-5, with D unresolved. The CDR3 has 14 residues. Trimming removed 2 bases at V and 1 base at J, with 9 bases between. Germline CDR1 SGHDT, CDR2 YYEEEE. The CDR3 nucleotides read TGTGCCAGCAGCTTTGACACCTCCCAAGAGACCCAGTACTTC. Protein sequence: CASSFDTSQETQYF.

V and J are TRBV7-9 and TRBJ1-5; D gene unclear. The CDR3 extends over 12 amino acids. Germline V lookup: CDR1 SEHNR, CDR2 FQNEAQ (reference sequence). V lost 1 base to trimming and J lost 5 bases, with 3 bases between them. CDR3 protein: CASSLGDQPQHF. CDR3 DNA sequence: TGTGCCAGCAGCTTAGGCGATCAGCCCCAGCATTTT.

Here the CDR3 DNA reads TGTGCCAGCTGGAAGGGAGATTCACCCCTCCACTTT. This codes for CASWKGDSPLHF. This chain links TRBV6-6 with TRBJ1-6; D remains unclear. CDR1 MNHNY and CDR2 SVGAGI come from the germline V gene (reference sequence). V was trimmed by 8 bases and J by 8 bases, leaving 10 bases between them. CDR3 length: 12 residues.

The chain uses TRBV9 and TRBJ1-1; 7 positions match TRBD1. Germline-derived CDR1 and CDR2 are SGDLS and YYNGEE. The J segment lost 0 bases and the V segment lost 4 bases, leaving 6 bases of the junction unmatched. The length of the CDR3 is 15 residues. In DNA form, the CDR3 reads TGTGCCAGCAGCCCACAGGGGCAATTGAACACTGAAGCTTTCTTT. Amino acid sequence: CASSPQGQLNTEAFF.

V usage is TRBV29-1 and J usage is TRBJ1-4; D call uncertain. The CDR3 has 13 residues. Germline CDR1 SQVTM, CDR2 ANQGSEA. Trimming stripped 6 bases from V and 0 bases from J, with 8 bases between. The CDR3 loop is CSVRSATNEKLFF. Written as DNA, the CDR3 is TGCAGCGTACGATCGGCAACTAATGAAAAACTGTTTTTT.

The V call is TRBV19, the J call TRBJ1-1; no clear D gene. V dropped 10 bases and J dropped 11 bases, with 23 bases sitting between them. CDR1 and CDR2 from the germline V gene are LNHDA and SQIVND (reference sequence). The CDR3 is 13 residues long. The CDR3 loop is CATNSQATKQAFF. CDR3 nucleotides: TGTGCCACCAATTCGCAGGCTACCAAACAGGCTTTCTTT.

The CDR3 sequence: CAISETAYSNQPQHF. The CDR3 DNA follows: TGTGCCATCAGTGAGACAGCCTATAGCAATCAGCCCCAGCATTTT. J is TRBJ1-5 and V is TRBV10-3, with no clear D. There are 15 residues in the CDR3. The V and J ends lost 2 bases and 0 bases respectively, with 8 bases between them. Germline CDR1 is ENHRY and CDR2 is SYGVKD.

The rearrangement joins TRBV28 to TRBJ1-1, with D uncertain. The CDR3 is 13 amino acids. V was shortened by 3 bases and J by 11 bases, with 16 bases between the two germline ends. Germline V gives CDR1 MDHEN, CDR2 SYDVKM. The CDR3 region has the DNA TGTGCCAGCAGTTTCCAGTCGTACCGATGGGCTTTCTTT. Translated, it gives CASSFQSYRWAFF.

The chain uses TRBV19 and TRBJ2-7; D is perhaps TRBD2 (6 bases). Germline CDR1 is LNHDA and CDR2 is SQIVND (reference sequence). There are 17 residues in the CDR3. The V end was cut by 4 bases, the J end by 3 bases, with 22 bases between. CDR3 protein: CASSSRDGRESNYEQYF. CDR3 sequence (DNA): TGTGCCAGTAGTAGCCGGGATGGACGGGAGTCGAACTACGAGCAGTACTTC. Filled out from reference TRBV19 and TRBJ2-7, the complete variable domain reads DGGITQSPKYLFRKEGQNVTLSCEQNLNHDAMYWYRQDPGQGLRLIYYSQIVNDFQKGDIAEGYSVSREKKESFPLTVTSAQKNPTAFYLCASSSRDGRESNYEQYFGPGTRLTVT.